This TCR beta chain was obtained from a study of control samples from healthy donors and cancer patients. This clone was counted only a few times. The CDR3 has 16 amino acids. CDR1 and CDR2 (germline): ENHRY, SYGVKD. Trimming cost V 2 bases and J 4 bases; bases outside gene matches: 6. Profiled with immunoSEQ multiplex PCR; TCRdb holds only in-frame clones, not every one. Of about 170,000 clones in the sample, around nine tenths were seen once. Sample: blood. The origin of this receptor is a man in his thirties or forties in good health. This chain uses TRBV10-3 with TRBJ2-1; TRBD1 matches at 9 bases. The CDR3 sequence: CAISEGGTGSYNEQFF. CDR3 DNA sequence: TGTGCCATCAGTGAGGGAGGGACAGGGAGTTACAATGAGCAGTTCTTC.